Listed below are T cell receptor beta chains from one sample, sequenced in a study of T cells in Graves' hyperthyroidism and ophthalmopathy. TCRdb used MiXCR to reprocess the multiplex PCR reads, holding one entry per CDR3 protein. The sample has around 690,000 distinct CDR3 sequences, less than 25% seen once. The sequenced sample consisted of blood. The receptors originated from a young man with Graves' ophthalmopathy. CDR3s leave out the opening cysteine and the closing phenylalanine or tryptophan.

v_gene,CDR3aa
TRBV29-1,SVDWGTDTQY
TRBV5-1,ASSVGTSGSEEQY
TRBV7-2,ASSLGGGGDTEAF
TRBV2,ASSVPVFPFANTEAF
TRBV5-5,ASSMTSGRLNEQF
TRBV6-1,ASSATSGMADTQY
TRBV3-1,ASSSKNLAYEQY
TRBV11-1,ASSPEPGLSYEQY
TRBV6-1,ASSEGPGTYYEQY
TRBV27,ASSPSGPRELF
TRBV2,ASSPASIPEY
TRBV28,ASRARLGAQETQY
TRBV6-1,ASSGLAGGVVSSYERY
TRBV7-9,ASSHRDREDNEQF
TRBV6-2/TRBV6-3,ASSYDRGRPYEQY
TRBV4-1,ASSQEAGDGTEAF
TRBV7-2,ASTLKGLETGELF
TRBV28,ASLSGTGVGTDTQY
TRBV14,ASSGSSGLAGGVGELF
TRBV20-1,SASVGRGHEQF
TRBV6-1,ASTSTGGGNYEQY
TRBV28,ASSWGGDRANEQY
TRBV28,ASSLRGDRVYGYT
TRBV7-9,ASSRLWGNTGELF
TRBV28,ASSSGRARTGELF
TRBV6-1,ASRKTSGASYEQY
TRBV28,ASSFLQGGTYEQY
TRBV20-1,SAPEGY
TRBV6-1,ASRGSKETQY
TRBV27,ASSLSTMNTQY
TRBV11-2,ASSVIRGKPYEQY
TRBV28,ASSTIAAGGYEQY
TRBV12-3/TRBV12-4,ASSVGQARPPQH
TRBV7-7,ASSEVVGSAGELF
TRBV19,ASSGRAPRGDQPQH
TRBV9,ASSVDGSSGANVLT
TRBV11-2,ASSFSRMNTEAF
TRBV4-1,ASSSPIRGYEQY
TRBV28,ASSPTGRGFEQY
TRBV7-9,ASSPRAGGRSDEQF
TRBV6-1,ASSDNSMSYEQY
TRBV12-3/TRBV12-4,ASSLPGQGMNTEAF
TRBV28,ASSFAGHADTQY
TRBV9,ASSGASGLAGATDTQY
TRBV30,AWSAVGADTQY
TRBV10-3,AISESTGTGGANVLT